These 32 T cell receptor beta chains originate from one sample sequenced in a study of technical replicates of blood from a handful of donors. Sequenced by immunoSEQ multiplex PCR; TCRdb stores in-frame clones only, minus some. The sample includes tens of thousands of clones, about 92% seen only once; the top ten take about 4.5%. The sample consisted of PBMCs. These receptors originate from a human donor in good health. Some clones in this sample may be carry-over from other donors' samples.

The chain combines TRBV5-1 with TRBJ2-5; D gene uncertain. The germline gives CDR1 SGHRS, CDR2 YFSETQ. The CDR3 covers 11 residues. Trimming shortened V by 2 bases and J by 5 bases, and 4 bases separated the two germline ends. This CDR3 is CASSFLETQYF. The CDR3 region has the DNA TGCGCCAGCAGCTTCCTCGAGACCCAGTACTTC.

The chain has TRBV4-1 and TRBJ1-1; 10 bases map to TRBD1. This CDR3 contains 17 residues. Losses at the gene ends were 3 bases for V and 2 bases for J; bases not matched to a gene: 9. Germline V gene data show CDR1 as MGHRA and CDR2 as YSYEKL. The CDR3 protein is CASSQGRDRGLNTEAFF. For the CDR3, the DNA is TGCGCCAGCAGCCAGGGCCGGGACAGGGGCCTTAACACTGAAGCTTTCTTT.

The rearrangement uses TRBV30 and TRBJ2-5; TRBD1 matches 8 bases. V trimming: 4 bases; J trimming: 5 bases; junction bases outside the gene matches: 12. The CDR3 has 15 amino acids. Germline V gene sequence: CDR1 GTSNPN, CDR2 SVGIG (reference sequence). The CDR3 DNA reads TGTGCCTGGAATGACAGGGGACGCGGGTGGGAGACCCAGTACTTC. Its protein product is CAWNDRGRGWETQYF.

V and J are TRBV12-5 and TRBJ2-5; TRBD2 matches at 14 bases. Germline assignment: CDR1 LGHNT and CDR2 FRNRAP. The CDR3 spans 20 residues. The junction had 12 bases not matched to a gene; V was cut back by 3 bases and J by 0 bases. CDR3 residues: CASGLHLGGLAGVHQETQYF. CDR3 coding DNA: TGTGCTAGTGGTTTACACCTCGGGGGACTAGCGGGAGTCCACCAAGAGACCCAGTACTTC.

This sequence joins TRBV2 and TRBJ1-6; unclear D gene. Trimming took off 6 bases at V and 6 bases at J, with 15 bases between the two ends. The CDR3 consists of 15 residues. The germline V gene has CDR1 SNHLY and CDR2 FYNNEI. The CDR3 DNA is TGTGCCAGCAGCCGTTCGGTCAACGGTAATTCACCCCTCCACTTT. Protein sequence: CASSRSVNGNSPLHF.

The genes are TRBV7-3 and TRBJ2-2, with a possible D match to TRBD2 (6 bases). Trimming removed 5 bases from V and 6 bases from J, with 13 bases in between. This CDR3 has 14 amino acids. In germline, CDR1 is SGHTA, CDR2 FQGTGA. In nucleotides, the CDR3 is TGTGCCAGCAGCGTGACTAGTTCGGCCGGGGAGCTGTTTTTT. Encoded protein: CASSVTSSAGELFF.

The genes are TRBV29-1 and TRBJ2-5; 12 bases are a match to TRBD2. This CDR3 spans 16 amino acids. Germline V CDR1 and CDR2: SQVTM, ANQGSEA. V trimming: 0 bases; J trimming: 3 bases; junction bases outside the gene matches: 5. CDR3 coding DNA: TGCAGCGTTGAAGATTGGACTAGCGGGGTCAAAGAGACCCAGTACTTC. Amino acid sequence: CSVEDWTSGVKETQYF.

The chain combines TRBV18 with TRBJ2-1, with 11 positions matching TRBD2. CDR1 and CDR2 from the germline V gene are KGHSH and LQKENI. V dropped 3 bases and J dropped 5; count of bases not matched to a gene: 0. This CDR3 is built from 14 residues. The chain's CDR3 is CASSPGLADNEQFF. For the CDR3, the DNA is TGTGCCAGCTCACCGGGACTAGCGGACAATGAGCAGTTCTTC.

The genes are TRBV11-2 and TRBJ2-3, with a tentative D call TRBD1 (6 bases). Germline assignment: CDR1 SGHAT and CDR2 FQNNGV. The V gene lost 8 bases and the J gene lost 4 bases, with 7 bases spanning the gap. The CDR3 sequence is 11 residues long. The CDR3 sequence: CASAGADTQYF. CDR3 DNA sequence: TGTGCCAGCGCAGGGGCAGATACGCAGTATTTT.

This chain joins TRBV9 and TRBJ1-6; D unclear. There are 14 residues in the CDR3. In germline, CDR1 is SGDLS, CDR2 YYNGEE. The germline V and J ends were trimmed by 4 bases and 5 bases, with 10 bases remaining between them. CDR3 in DNA: TGTGCCAGCAGCCCACAACCCAATAATTCACCCCTCCACTTT. Its protein is CASSPQPNNSPLHF.

This sequence joins TRBV5-1 and TRBJ2-1; D is perhaps TRBD1 (5 bases). Germline V lookup: CDR1 SGHRS, CDR2 YFSETQ. The CDR3 length is 14 residues. V shed 5 bases and J shed 5 bases, with 14 bases lying between them. CDR3 sequence (DNA): TGCGCCAGCAGTTTAATCGACAGTAACAATGAGCAGTTCTTC. Its translation is CASSLIDSNNEQFF.

This chain joins TRBV4-2 and TRBJ2-3; the D gene is possibly TRBD2 (6 bases). This CDR3 contains 17 residues. V lost 0 bases and J lost 4, with 17 bases in between. Germline V gene data show CDR1 as LGHNA and CDR2 as YNFKEQ. CDR3: CASSQEPLAGRPDTQYF. In DNA, the CDR3 is TGTGCCAGCAGCCAAGAACCTCTGGCGGGACGGCCAGATACGCAGTATTTT.

V usage is TRBV5-4 and J usage is TRBJ2-7; D not resolved. Between the trimmed V and J ends, which lost 3 bases and 1 base, there was a span of 11 bases. CDR3 length equals 14 residues. Germline V lookup: CDR1 SGHNT, CDR2 YYREEE (reference sequence). CDR3 in amino acids: CASSSRRESYEQYF. The CDR3, as DNA: TGTGCCAGCAGCTCCCGTAGAGAATCCTACGAGCAGTACTTC.

The J gene is TRBJ1-2, the V gene TRBV4-2, with 9 bases aligning to TRBD1. V shed 4 bases, J shed 9 bases, and the junction held 12 bases outside the gene matches. CDR3 size: 15 residues. Germline loops: CDR1 LGHNA, CDR2 YNFKEQ. The CDR3 loop is CASSPTGGMTYSYTF. CDR3 DNA: TGTGCCAGCAGCCCCACAGGGGGCATGACTTATAGCTACACCTTC.

V and J are TRBV5-4 and TRBJ2-7, with a possible D match to TRBD1 (6 bases). Trimming stripped 7 bases from V and 6 bases from J, with 17 bases between. Germline V gene sequence: CDR1 SGHNT, CDR2 YYREEE (reference sequence). The CDR3 is 13 amino acids. The CDR3 nucleotides are TGTGCCAGCGGTATAACAGGGACCGCCGAGCAGTACTTC. This translates into CASGITGTAEQYF.

This chain joins TRBV6-4 and TRBJ2-1, with 8 bases identical to TRBD1. Germline loops: CDR1 MRHNA, CDR2 SNTAGT. CDR3 length equals 14 residues. V shed 6 bases, J shed 4 bases, and the junction held 5 bases outside the gene matches. The CDR3 DNA reads TGTGCCAGCAGCCCGGGACAGGAATACAATGAGCAGTTCTTC. As protein: CASSPGQEYNEQFF.

The chain carries TRBV4-1 and TRBJ1-5; tentative D call: TRBD1 (5 bases). CDR1 and CDR2 (germline): MGHRA, YSYEKL. Trimming took 4 bases from V and 7 from J, leaving 17 bases between them. This CDR3 spans 15 amino acids. CDR3 in DNA: TGCGCCAGCAGCCGGGACTCTTCCGTCGGGCAGCCCCAGCATTTT. It specifies CASSRDSSVGQPQHF.

The chain employs TRBV18 and TRBJ2-6; TRBD2 agrees at 9 bases. J lost 4 bases, V lost 1 base, and 20 bases had no gene match. The CDR3 sequence is 22 residues long. The V gene's germline CDR1 is KGHSH and CDR2 LQKENI. The DNA of the CDR3 is TGTGCCAGCTCACCACTTCCTTCAAGACTAGCGGACACTAAGAACGGGGCCAACGTCCTGACTTTC. Residues: CASSPLPSRLADTKNGANVLTF.

The chain recombines TRBV4-1 with TRBJ1-2; D unresolved. This CDR3 has 13 residues. With 1 base removed from V and 4 bases from J, the gap between germline ends came to 7 bases. In germline, CDR1 is MGHRA, CDR2 YSYEKL. CDR3 sequence: CASSQGAGYGYTF. DNA of the CDR3: TGCGCCAGCAGCCAAGGGGCAGGCTATGGCTACACCTTC.

The chain couples TRBV2 to TRBJ2-7; 10 bases are shared with TRBD1. The CDR3 contains 13 residues. Germline loops: CDR1 SNHLY, CDR2 FYNNEI. Trimming cost V 5 bases and J 4 bases; bases outside gene matches: 2. CDR3: CASSRDRGYEQYF. CDR3 in DNA: TGTGCCAGCAGTCGGGACAGGGGTTACGAGCAGTACTTC.

This rearrangement joins TRBV6-5 to TRBJ2-1, with unresolved D. V gave up 0 bases and J gave up 6 bases, with 6 bases separating them. The length of the CDR3 is 13 residues. Germline assignment: CDR1 MNHEY and CDR2 SVGAGI. The CDR3 DNA sequence: TGTGCCAGCAGTTACTCCAAGCGCAATGAGCAGTTCTTC. Translated: CASSYSKRNEQFF.

This chain joins TRBV7-6 and TRBJ2-5; D unresolved. Trimming took off 5 bases at V and 2 bases at J, with 9 bases between the two ends. Germline V gene sequence: CDR1 SGHVS, CDR2 FNYEAQ. CDR3 length equals 13 residues. Here the CDR3 DNA reads TGTGCCAGCAGCCCGCTAACTCAAGAGACCCAGTACTTC. It yields the protein CASSPLTQETQYF.

V and J are TRBV7-8 and TRBJ2-3; 9 bases map to TRBD1. Germline assignment: CDR1 SGHVS and CDR2 FQNEAQ. This CDR3 has 16 amino acids. The J segment lost 4 bases and the V segment lost 5 bases, leaving 10 bases of the junction unmatched. The CDR3 coding sequence is TGTGCCAGCAGCCCAGGGGCGGACAGGGGTGCAGATACGCAGTATTTT. Translation gives CASSPGADRGADTQYF. The whole variable domain, remainder taken from reference TRBV7-8 and TRBJ2-3, is GAGVSQSPRYKVAKRGQDVALRCDPISGHVSLFWYQQALGQGPEFLTYFQNEAQLDKSGLPSDRFFAERPEGSVSTLKIQRTQQEDSAVYLCASSPGADRGADTQYFGPGTRLTVL.

The chain recombines TRBV2 with TRBJ1-4; 9 bases map to TRBD1. The CDR3 spans 16 residues. Per germline, CDR1 SNHLY and CDR2 FYNNEI. The ends lost 5 bases at V and 0 bases at J; junction bases unmatched: 4. The CDR3 region is CASSRGQGSTNEKLFF. The CDR3 nucleotides are TGTGCCAGCAGTCGGGGACAGGGCTCAACTAATGAAAAACTGTTTTTT. Drawing the rest from reference TRBV2 and TRBJ1-4, the complete variable domain is EPEVTQTPSHQVTQMGQEVILRCVPISNHLYFYWYRQILGQKVEFLVSFYNNEISEKSEIFDDQFSVERPDGSNFTLKIRSTKLEDSAMYFCASSRGQGSTNEKLFFGSGTQLSVL.

The chain combines TRBV25-1 with TRBJ2-7, with 8 bases identical to TRBD1. Per the germline V gene, CDR1 is MGHDK and CDR2 is SYGVNS. Trimming at V came to 2 bases and at J to 5 bases, leaving 11 bases not matched to a gene. The CDR3 loop spans 16 amino acids. Here the CDR3 DNA reads TGTGCCAGCAGTGAAGGTGTTCAGGGGGCGCAGGACGAGCAGTACTTC. It is translated as CASSEGVQGAQDEQYF.

The V and J genes are TRBV5-8 and TRBJ1-4; TRBD1 aligns across 8 bases. Looked up from germline, CDR1 is SGHTS and CDR2 is YDEGEE. Trimming took 4 bases from V and 7 from J; bases not matched to a gene: 6. CDR3 length equals 14 residues. CDR3 coding DNA: TGTGCCAGCAGCCGAACAGGGGGTAGTGAAAAACTGTTTTTT. This translates into CASSRTGGSEKLFF.

The V and J genes are TRBV9 and TRBJ2-5, with TRBD2 identical over 8 bases. The CDR3 covers 16 residues. Unmatched junction bases numbered 8, after V lost 0 bases and J lost 4 bases. Looked up from germline, CDR1 is SGDLS and CDR2 is YYNGEE. DNA for the CDR3: TGTGCCAGCAGCGTAGGTCCAGCGGGAGCTTTAGAGACCCAGTACTTC. Translating it yields CASSVGPAGALETQYF.

The rearrangement uses TRBV6-5 and TRBJ2-5; D uncertain. TRBJ2-7 explains the end of the DNA better; the J call may be wrong. The germline CDR1 and CDR2 sequences are MNHEY and SVGAGI. The CDR3 spans 13 residues. In DNA form, the CDR3 reads TGTGCCAGCGCGATGTCTAACTCCTACGAGCAGTACTTC. It is translated as CASAMSNSYEQYF.

This chain links TRBV5-1 with TRBJ2-2; D ambiguous. The CDR3 sequence is 14 residues long. Germline V gene data show CDR1 as SGHRS and CDR2 as YFSETQ. Between the trimmed V and J ends, which lost 2 bases and 2 bases, there was a span of 7 bases. The chain's CDR3 is CASSFGSNTGELFF. The CDR3 DNA reads TGCGCCAGCAGCTTCGGGTCTAACACCGGGGAGCTGTTTTTT.

This clone was counted a single time. The CDR3 reads CASSHGRGRELFF. CDR3 DNA: TGCGCCAGCAGCCACGGAAGGGGGCGGGAGCTGTTTTTT. This chain links TRBV4-3 with TRBJ2-2, with TRBD1 matching over 7 bases. In germline, CDR1 is LGHNA, CDR2 YSLEER. CDR3 length: 13 amino acids. Trimming cost V 3 bases and J 9 bases; bases outside gene matches: 4.

CDR3 protein: CASSGRDSLNTEAFF. The CDR3 region has the DNA TGTGCCAGCAGCGGACGGGACAGTTTGAACACTGAAGCTTTCTTT. The chain recombines TRBV4-2 with TRBJ1-1; 7 bases align to TRBD1. Germline CDR1 and CDR2: LGHNA and YNFKEQ. V was pared by 5 bases and J by 0 bases, with 6 bases of the junction left unmatched. CDR3 length equals 15 residues.

The CDR3 region is CAISERQGNEKLFF. CDR3 DNA: TGTGCCATCAGTGAGAGACAGGGGAATGAAAAACTGTTTTTT. The V and J genes are TRBV10-3 and TRBJ1-4, with 8 bases fitting TRBD1. The germline V gene has CDR1 ENHRY and CDR2 SYGVKD. V gave up 2 bases and J gave up 5 bases; unmatched junction bases: 1. This CDR3 contains 14 residues.